This T cell receptor beta chain originates from a study of blood T cell repertoires in COVID-19. About the study: Nucleic acid was either cDNA or gDNA, and it came from T cells, B-cell-depleted T cells, or PBMCs.

Original data processing: For nucleated cells, counts were estimated from reference gene primer amplification. Clones were read by immunoSEQ multiplex PCR, and TCRdb kept only the in-frame ones, dropping some. That table furnishes V, J and clone size, whereas the DNA furnished D and trimming. The sample shows roughly 330,000 clones, 80% to 90% of them seen only once. Recovered Cohort 3 donors showed two negative PCRs, clearance, or symptom resolution. The receptor was isolated from a woman aged 30 to 39 who had recovered from COVID-19. Sequencing was performed on PBMCs or T cells enriched from blood (not recorded which).

The CDR3 DNA follows: TGTGCCAGCAGCTATTGGACAGGGGGAGGAAACACCATATATTTT. Protein: CASSYWTGGGNTIYF. This rearrangement joins TRBV7-9 to TRBJ1-3; 10 bases align to TRBD1. In germline, CDR1 is SEHNR, CDR2 FQNEAQ (reference sequence). Unmatched junction bases numbered 4, after V lost 4 bases and J lost 4 bases. This CDR3 comprises 15 residues. Full variable domain (missing parts from reference TRBV7-9 and TRBJ1-3): DTGVSQNPRHKITKRGQNVTFRCDPISEHNRLYWYRQTLGQGPEFLTYFQNEAQLEKSRLLSDRFSAERPKGSFSTLEIQRTEQGDSAMYLCASSYWTGGGNTIYFGEGSWLTVV.